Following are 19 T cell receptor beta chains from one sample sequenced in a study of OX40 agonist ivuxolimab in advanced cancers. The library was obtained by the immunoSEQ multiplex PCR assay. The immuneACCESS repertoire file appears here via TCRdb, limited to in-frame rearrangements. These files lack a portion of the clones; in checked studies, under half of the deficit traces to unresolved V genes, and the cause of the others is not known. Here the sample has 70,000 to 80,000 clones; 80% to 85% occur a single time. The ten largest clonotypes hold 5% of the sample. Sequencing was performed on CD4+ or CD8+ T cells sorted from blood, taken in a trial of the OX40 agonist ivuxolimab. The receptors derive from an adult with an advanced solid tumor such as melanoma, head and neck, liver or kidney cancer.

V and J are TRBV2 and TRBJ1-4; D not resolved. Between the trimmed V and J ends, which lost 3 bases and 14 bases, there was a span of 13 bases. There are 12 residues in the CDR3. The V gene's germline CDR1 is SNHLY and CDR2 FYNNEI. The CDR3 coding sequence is TGTGCCAGCAGTGACAGACCCCTTCCGCTGTTTTTT. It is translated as CASSDRPLPLFF.

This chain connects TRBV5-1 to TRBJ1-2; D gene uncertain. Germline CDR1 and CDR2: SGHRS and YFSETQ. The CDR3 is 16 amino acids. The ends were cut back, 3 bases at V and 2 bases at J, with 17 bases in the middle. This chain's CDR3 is CASSSSTPSANYGYTF. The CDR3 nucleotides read TGCGCCAGCAGCTCATCCACACCTTCAGCAAACTATGGCTACACCTTC. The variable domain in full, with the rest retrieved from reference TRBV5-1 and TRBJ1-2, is KAGVTQTPRYLIKTRGQQVTLSCSPISGHRSVSWYQQTPGQGLQFLFEYFSETQRNKGNFPGRFSGRQFSNSRSEMNVSTLELGDSALYLCASSSSTPSANYGYTFGSGTRLTVV.

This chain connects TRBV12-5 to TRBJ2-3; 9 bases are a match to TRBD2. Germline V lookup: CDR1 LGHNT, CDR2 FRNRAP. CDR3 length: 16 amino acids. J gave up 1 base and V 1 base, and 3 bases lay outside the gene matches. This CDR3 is CASGLARLAGTDTQYF. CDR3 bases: TGTGCTAGTGGTTTGGCCAGACTAGCGGGCACAGATACGCAGTATTTT.

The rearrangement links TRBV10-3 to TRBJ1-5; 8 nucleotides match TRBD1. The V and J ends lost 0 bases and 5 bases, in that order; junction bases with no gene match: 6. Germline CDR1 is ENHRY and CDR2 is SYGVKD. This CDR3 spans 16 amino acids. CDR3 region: CAISESTGAVYQPQHF. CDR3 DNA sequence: TGTGCCATCAGTGAGTCGACAGGGGCCGTGTATCAGCCCCAGCATTTT.

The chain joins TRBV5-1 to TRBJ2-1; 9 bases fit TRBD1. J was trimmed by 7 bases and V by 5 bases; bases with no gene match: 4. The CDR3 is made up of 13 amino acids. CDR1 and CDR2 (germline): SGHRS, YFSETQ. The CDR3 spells CASRPGTGNEQFF. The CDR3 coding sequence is TGCGCCAGCAGACCTGGGACAGGGAATGAGCAGTTCTTC.

The DNA for the CDR3 is TGTGCCAGCAGTTTGGACACGAATAGCAATCAGCCCCAGCATTTT. The encoded protein is CASSLDTNSNQPQHF. The gene calls are TRBV27 and TRBJ1-5; D might be TRBD1 (5 bases). Germline V gene sequence: CDR1 MNHEY, CDR2 SMNVEV (reference sequence). Trimming removed 3 bases from V and 0 bases from J, with 9 bases in between. The CDR3 is made up of 15 amino acids.

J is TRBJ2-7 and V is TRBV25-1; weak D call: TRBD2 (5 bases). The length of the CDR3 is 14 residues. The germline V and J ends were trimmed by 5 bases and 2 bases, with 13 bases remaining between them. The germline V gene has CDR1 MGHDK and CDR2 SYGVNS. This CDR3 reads CASSFPEGTYEQYF. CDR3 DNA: TGTGCCAGCAGTTTCCCTGAGGGTACCTACGAGCAGTACTTC.

Here the CDR3 DNA reads TGCGCCAGCAGCGTGGGTACAGGAGTATCTATTGGCTACACCTTC. As protein: CASSVGTGVSIGYTF. V usage is TRBV5-1 and J usage is TRBJ1-2, with D maybe TRBD1 (5 bases). Trimming took 4 bases from V and 7 from J, leaving 20 bases between them. This CDR3 spans 15 amino acids. Germline loops: CDR1 SGHRS, CDR2 YFSETQ.

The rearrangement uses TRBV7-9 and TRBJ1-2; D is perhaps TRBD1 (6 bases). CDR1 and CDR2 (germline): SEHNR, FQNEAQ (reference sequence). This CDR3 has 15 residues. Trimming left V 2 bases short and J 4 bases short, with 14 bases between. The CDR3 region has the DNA TGTGCCAGCAGCTTATATGGGGGCGCGGGCTATGGCTACACCTTC. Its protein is CASSLYGGAGYGYTF.

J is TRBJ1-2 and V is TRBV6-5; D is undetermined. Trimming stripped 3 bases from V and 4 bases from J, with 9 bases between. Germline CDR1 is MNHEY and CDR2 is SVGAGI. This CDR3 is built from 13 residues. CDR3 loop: CASSYEISYGYTF. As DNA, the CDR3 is TGTGCCAGCAGTTATGAGATATCCTATGGCTACACCTTC.

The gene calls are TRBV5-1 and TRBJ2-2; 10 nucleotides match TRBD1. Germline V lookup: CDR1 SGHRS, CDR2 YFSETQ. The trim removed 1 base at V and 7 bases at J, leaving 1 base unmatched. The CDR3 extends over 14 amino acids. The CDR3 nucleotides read TGCGCCAGCAGCTTGCGGACAGGGGGCGGGGAGCTGTTTTTT. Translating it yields CASSLRTGGGELFF.

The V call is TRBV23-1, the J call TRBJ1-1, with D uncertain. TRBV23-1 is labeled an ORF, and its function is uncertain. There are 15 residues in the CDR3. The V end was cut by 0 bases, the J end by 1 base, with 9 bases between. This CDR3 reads CASSQSVAGNTEAFF. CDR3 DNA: TGCGCCAGCAGTCAATCCGTGGCGGGGAACACTGAAGCTTTCTTT.

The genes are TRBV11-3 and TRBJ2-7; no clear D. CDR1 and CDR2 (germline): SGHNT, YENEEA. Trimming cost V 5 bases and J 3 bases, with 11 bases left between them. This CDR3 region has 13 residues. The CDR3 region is CASSPDTIYEQYF. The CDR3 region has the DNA TGTGCCAGCAGCCCTGACACCATCTACGAGCAGTACTTC.

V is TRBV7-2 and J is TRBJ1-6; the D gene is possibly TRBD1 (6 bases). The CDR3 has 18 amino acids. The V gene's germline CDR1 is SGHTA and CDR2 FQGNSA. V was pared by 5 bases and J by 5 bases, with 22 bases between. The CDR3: CASSPRGPGAGDNSPLHF. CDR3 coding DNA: TGTGCCAGCAGCCCCAGAGGACCAGGGGCTGGGGATAATTCACCCCTCCACTTT.

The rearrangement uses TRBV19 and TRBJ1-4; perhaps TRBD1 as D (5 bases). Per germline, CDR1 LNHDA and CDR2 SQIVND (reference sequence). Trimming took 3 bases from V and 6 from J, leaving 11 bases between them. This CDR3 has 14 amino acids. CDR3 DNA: TGTGCCAGTAGTATCGGCCCGGGGGATGAAAAACTGTTTTTT. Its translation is CASSIGPGDEKLFF.

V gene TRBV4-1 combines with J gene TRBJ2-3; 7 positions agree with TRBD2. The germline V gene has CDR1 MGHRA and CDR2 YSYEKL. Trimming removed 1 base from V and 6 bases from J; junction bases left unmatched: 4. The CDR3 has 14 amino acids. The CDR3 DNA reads TGCGCCAGCAGCCAAGCGACTAGCAAGGATACGCAGTATTTT. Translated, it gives CASSQATSKDTQYF.

The CDR3 loop reads CASSLYGTNTGELFF. The CDR3 DNA sequence: TGTGCCAGCAGCTTATACGGAACGAACACCGGGGAGCTGTTTTTT. The chain has TRBV7-9 and TRBJ2-2; D gene uncertain. The ends were cut back, 2 bases at V and 0 bases at J, with 7 bases in the middle. Germline CDR1 reads SEHNR; CDR2 reads FQNEAQ (reference sequence). The CDR3 is 15 amino acids. Together with reference TRBV7-9 and TRBJ2-2, the CDR3 gives the full variable domain: DTGVSQNPRHKITKRGQNVTFRCDPISEHNRLYWYRQTLGQGPEFLTYFQNEAQLEKSRLLSDRFSAERPKGSFSTLEIQRTEQGDSAMYLCASSLYGTNTGELFFGEGSRLTVL.

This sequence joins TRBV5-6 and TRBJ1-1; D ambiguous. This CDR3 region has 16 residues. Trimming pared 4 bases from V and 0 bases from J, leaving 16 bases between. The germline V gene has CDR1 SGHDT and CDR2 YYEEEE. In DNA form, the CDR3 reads TGTGCCAGCAGCCTCGGGGTGGGCGGGATGAACACTGAAGCTTTCTTT. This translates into CASSLGVGGMNTEAFF.

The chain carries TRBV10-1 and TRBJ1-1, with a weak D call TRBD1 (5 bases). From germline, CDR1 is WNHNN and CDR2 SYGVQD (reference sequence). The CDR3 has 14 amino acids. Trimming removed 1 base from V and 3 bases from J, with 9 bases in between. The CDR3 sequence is CASSEYQGDTEAFF. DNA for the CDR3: TGCGCCAGCAGTGAGTACCAGGGCGACACTGAAGCTTTCTTT.